This entry describes one T cell receptor (beta chain). This sample stems from a study of blood T cell repertoires in COVID-19. Assay: immunoSEQ multiplex PCR; the TCRdb copy retains only in-frame clones and omits some. The sample contains around 100,000 clones, roughly nine tenths of which appear only once. The CDR3 extends over 16 amino acids. The ends lost 1 base at V and 8 bases at J; junction bases unmatched: 14. CDR1 SQVTM and CDR2 ANQGSEA come from the germline V gene. Sequenced: peripheral blood. The chain joins TRBV29-1 to TRBJ2-1; 7 positions match TRBD2. The clonotype comes from a man aged 55 to 70 with COVID-19, enrolled during active disease. This CDR3 is CSVEADWPSGMDEQFF. The CDR3 nucleotides read TGCAGCGTTGAAGCGGACTGGCCTAGCGGAATGGATGAGCAGTTCTTC.